The next 19 T cell receptor beta chains were all read from a single sample in a study of blood T cell repertoires in COVID-19. Clones were sequenced by immunoSEQ multiplex PCR, and TCRdb holds only the in-frame ones, with some missing. The table has over 150,000 clones, 86% seen once. Specimen: peripheral blood. The receptors originated from a man aged 65 to 79 with active or convalescent COVID-19.

The V call is TRBV19, the J call TRBJ1-5; 7 nucleotides line up with TRBD1. The germline gives CDR1 LNHDA, CDR2 SQIVND (reference sequence). Trimming took 2 bases from V and 7 from J; bases not matched to a gene: 11. CDR3 length: 16 residues. Here the CDR3 reads CASSIPTGGGRQPQHF. The CDR3 DNA follows: TGTGCCAGTAGTATACCCACCGGAGGGGGCAGACAGCCCCAGCATTTT. Drawing the rest from reference TRBV19 and TRBJ1-5, the complete variable domain is DGGITQSPKYLFRKEGQNVTLSCEQNLNHDAMYWYRQDPGQGLRLIYYSQIVNDFQKGDIAEGYSVSREKKESFPLTVTSAQKNPTAFYLCASSIPTGGGRQPQHFGDGTRLSIL.

The CDR3 region has the DNA TGCGCCAGCAGCCAAGACGTTCAGGGGTTACGTGGTAGGTCTGAAGCTTTCTTT. Translated, it gives CASSQDVQGLRGRSEAFF. The chain recombines TRBV4-1 with TRBJ1-1; tentatively, D is TRBD1 (6 bases). The length of the CDR3 is 18 residues. CDR1 is MGHRA, CDR2 YSYEKL, per germline. Trimming left V 0 bases short and J 6 bases short, with 23 bases between.

This clone was observed a few times. This rearrangement joins TRBV7-9 to TRBJ2-1, with D perhaps matching TRBD1 (6 bases). The CDR3 is 15 amino acids. CDR1 is SEHNR, CDR2 FQNEAQ, per germline (reference sequence). The V and J ends lost 1 base and 5 bases respectively, with 12 bases between them. This chain's CDR3 is CASSLVQGWHNEQFF. CDR3 bases: TGTGCCAGCAGCTTAGTACAGGGATGGCACAATGAGCAGTTCTTC.

This rearrangement joins TRBV18 to TRBJ2-3; 8 bases line up with TRBD2. Germline lookup yields CDR1 KGHSH and CDR2 LQKENI. After removal of 2 bases from V and 5 bases from J, the junction contained 6 bases not matched to a gene. The CDR3 runs to 15 residues. CDR3 in DNA: TGTGCCAGCTCACCAAGAGGACTAGCAATAGATACGCAGTATTTT. Protein: CASSPRGLAIDTQYF.

This chain links TRBV7-9 with TRBJ1-1, with 7 positions matching TRBD1. V trimming: 5 bases; J trimming: 7 bases; junction bases outside the gene matches: 10. CDR3 length equals 14 residues. CDR1 is SEHNR and CDR2 is FQNEAQ in the germline V gene (reference sequence). CDR3 in amino acids: CASSPEGARDEAFF. For the CDR3, the DNA is TGTGCCAGCAGCCCCGAGGGGGCGAGGGATGAAGCTTTCTTT. The variable domain in full, with the rest retrieved from reference TRBV7-9 and TRBJ1-1, is DTGVSQNPRHKITKRGQNVTFRCDPISEHNRLYWYRQTLGQGPEFLTYFQNEAQLEKSRLLSDRFSAERPKGSFSTLEIQRTEQGDSAMYLCASSPEGARDEAFFGQGTRLTVV.

The table lists this clone with a count of one. V is TRBV7-9 and J is TRBJ1-2; 8 bases are shared with TRBD1. CDR1 and CDR2 (germline): SEHNR, FQNEAQ (reference sequence). V shed 0 bases, J shed 8 bases, and the junction held 5 bases outside the gene matches. This CDR3 is built from 14 residues. The CDR3 bases are TGTGCCAGCAGCTTAGCCGGACAGGGCGGAGGCTACACCTTC. Residues: CASSLAGQGGGYTF.

The chain is built from TRBV5-1 and TRBJ1-3; perhaps TRBD1 as D (6 bases). CDR1 and CDR2 from the germline V gene are SGHRS and YFSETQ. V was cut by 3 bases and J by 0 bases, with 13 bases left in between. The CDR3 covers 16 residues. The chain's CDR3 is CASSSMDSRSGNTIYF. DNA for the CDR3: TGCGCCAGCAGCTCGATGGACAGCCGCTCTGGAAACACCATATATTTT. Full variable domain (remainder filled in from reference TRBV5-1 and TRBJ1-3): KAGVTQTPRYLIKTRGQQVTLSCSPISGHRSVSWYQQTPGQGLQFLFEYFSETQRNKGNFPGRFSGRQFSNSRSEMNVSTLELGDSALYLCASSSMDSRSGNTIYFGEGSWLTVV.

The sample holds a few counts of this clone. V gene TRBV18 combines with J gene TRBJ2-1, with a tentative D call TRBD2 (5 bases). This CDR3 contains 16 residues. Germline values: CDR1 KGHSH, CDR2 LQKENI. Trimming removed 5 bases at V and 3 bases at J, with 17 bases between. The CDR3 loop reads CASSSPVRGDYNEQFF. The CDR3 DNA sequence: TGTGCCAGCTCAAGCCCGGTCCGGGGAGACTACAATGAGCAGTTCTTC.

This sequence joins TRBV7-2 and TRBJ1-2; 10 bases fit TRBD1. J lost 8 bases, V lost 1 base, and 7 bases had no gene match. The CDR3 spans 15 residues. CDR1 SGHTA and CDR2 FQGNSA come from the germline V gene. The chain's CDR3 is CASSLERQGADGYTF. The DNA for the CDR3 is TGTGCCAGCAGCTTAGAGCGACAGGGGGCGGACGGCTACACCTTC. The full variable domain, with the rest looked up from reference TRBV7-2 and TRBJ1-2, is GAGVSQSPSNKVTEKGKDVELRCDPISGHTALYWYRQSLGQGLEFLIYFQGNSAPDKSGLPSDRFSAERTGGSVSTLTIQRTQQEDSAVYLCASSLERQGADGYTFGSGTRLTVV.

The V call is TRBV4-1, the J call TRBJ1-2; 12 bases map to TRBD1. V lost 1 base, J lost 8 bases, and 2 bases stayed unmatched. There are 14 residues in the CDR3. Germline CDR1 reads MGHRA; CDR2 reads YSYEKL. CDR3 loop: CASSQGDRGHGYTF. The CDR3 region has the DNA TGCGCCAGCAGCCAAGGGGACAGGGGGCACGGCTACACCTTC.

The chain has TRBV5-8 and TRBJ2-5; 7 bases agree with TRBD1. V dropped 0 bases and J dropped 1; count of bases not matched to a gene: 6. The germline CDR1 and CDR2 sequences are SGHTS and YDEGEE. The CDR3 consists of 16 residues. The CDR3 spells CASSLGQGGSQETQYF. CDR3 nucleotides: TGTGCCAGCAGCTTGGGACAGGGCGGGTCCCAAGAGACCCAGTACTTC.

This chain joins TRBV5-8 and TRBJ1-5, with 7 positions matching TRBD1. V lost 4 bases and J lost 4; bases outside the gene matches: 5. The CDR3 covers 14 residues. Germline-derived CDR1 and CDR2 are SGHTS and YDEGEE. CDR3 loop: CASSPGQPNQPQHF. The CDR3 bases are TGTGCCAGCAGCCCGGGACAGCCGAATCAGCCCCAGCATTTT.

The V call is TRBV24-1, the J call TRBJ1-1, with TRBD1 identical over 9 bases. The CDR3 spans 13 residues. V was clipped by 10 bases and J by 1 base; unmatched bases: 3. Germline V gene lookup returns CDR1 KGHDR and CDR2 SFDVKD. CDR3 region: CATGQGSNTEAFF. In nucleotides, the CDR3 is TGTGCCACGGGACAGGGTTCGAACACTGAAGCTTTCTTT.

The V call is TRBV7-8, the J call TRBJ1-2; tentatively, D is TRBD1 (6 bases). Germline V gene data show CDR1 as SGHVS and CDR2 as FQNEAQ. The V end was cut by 5 bases, the J end by 0 bases, with 13 bases between. This CDR3 has 15 amino acids. Written as DNA, the CDR3 is TGTGCCAGCAGCCCCAGGACAGCGACTAACTATGGCTACACCTTC. Amino acid sequence: CASSPRTATNYGYTF.

The chain carries TRBV2 and TRBJ2-7; possible D gene TRBD1, 5 bases. This CDR3 contains 13 residues. V lost 5 bases, J lost 6 bases, and 14 bases lay in between. The germline V gene encodes CDR1 SNHLY and CDR2 FYNNEI. DNA for the CDR3: TGTGCCAGCAGTTACCTCCGGACAAGCGAGCAGTACTTC. This encodes CASSYLRTSEQYF.

The chain employs TRBV6-1 and TRBJ1-3, with TRBD1 as a possible D gene (6 bases). Germline V lookup: CDR1 MNHNS, CDR2 SASEGT. This CDR3 spans 16 amino acids. The V end lost 1 base, the J end lost 2 bases, and 12 bases lay between the germline ends. The CDR3 DNA reads TGTGCCAGCAGTGAAGATACAGGGTTGACTGGAAACACCATATATTTT. It codes for CASSEDTGLTGNTIYF.

The chain uses TRBV14 and TRBJ1-1; unclear D gene. The CDR3 has 11 amino acids. Germline V lookup: CDR1 SGHDN, CDR2 FVKESK. V gave up 4 bases and J gave up 5 bases, with 5 bases separating them. This CDR3 reads CASSPGTEAFF. CDR3 nucleotides: TGTGCCAGCAGCCCCGGGACTGAAGCTTTCTTT.

The gene calls are TRBV2 and TRBJ1-2; D not certain. Germline CDR1 SNHLY, CDR2 FYNNEI. V was shortened by 5 bases and J by 4 bases, with 14 bases between the two germline ends. This CDR3 contains 14 residues. DNA for the CDR3: TGTGCCAGCAGTTCCAGGCCTATCCTCTATGGCTACACCTTC. It translates to CASSSRPILYGYTF.

This chain uses TRBV7-8 with TRBJ2-7; 7 positions match TRBD2. The CDR3 is 15 residues long. Germline V CDR1 and CDR2: SGHVS, FQNEAQ. V lost 5 bases and J lost 1; bases outside the gene matches: 8. CDR3 in DNA: TGTGCCAGCAGCACTCTGCGGGGAGGGTCCTACGAGCAGTACTTC. Protein product: CASSTLRGGSYEQYF.